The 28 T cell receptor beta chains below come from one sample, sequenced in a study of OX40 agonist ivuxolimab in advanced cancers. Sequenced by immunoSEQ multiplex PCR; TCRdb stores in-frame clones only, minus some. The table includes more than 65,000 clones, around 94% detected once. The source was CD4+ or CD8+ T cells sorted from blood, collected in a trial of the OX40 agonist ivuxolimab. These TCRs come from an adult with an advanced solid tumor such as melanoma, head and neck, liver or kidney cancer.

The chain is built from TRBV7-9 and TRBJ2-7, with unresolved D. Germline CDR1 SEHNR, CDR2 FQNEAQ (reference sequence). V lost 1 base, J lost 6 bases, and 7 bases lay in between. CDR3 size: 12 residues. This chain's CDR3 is CASSLVGSEQYF. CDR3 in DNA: TGTGCCAGCAGCTTAGTTGGCTCCGAGCAGTACTTC.

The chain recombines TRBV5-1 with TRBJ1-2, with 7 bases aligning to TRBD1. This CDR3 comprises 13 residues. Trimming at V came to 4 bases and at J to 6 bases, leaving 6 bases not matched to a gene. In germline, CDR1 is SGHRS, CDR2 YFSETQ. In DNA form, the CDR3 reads TGCGCCAGCAGCCTGCAGGGGGGCGATGGCTACACCTTC. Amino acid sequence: CASSLQGGDGYTF.

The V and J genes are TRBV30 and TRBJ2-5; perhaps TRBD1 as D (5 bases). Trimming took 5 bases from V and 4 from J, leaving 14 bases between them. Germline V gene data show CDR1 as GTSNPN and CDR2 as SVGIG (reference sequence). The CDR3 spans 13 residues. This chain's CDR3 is CAWEDSHRETQYF. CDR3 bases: TGTGCCTGGGAAGACAGCCATCGAGAGACCCAGTACTTC.

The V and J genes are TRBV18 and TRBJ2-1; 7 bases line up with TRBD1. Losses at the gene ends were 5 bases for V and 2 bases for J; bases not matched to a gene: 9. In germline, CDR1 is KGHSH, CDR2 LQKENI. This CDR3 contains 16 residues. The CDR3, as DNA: TGTGCCAGCTCAGCAACCCGGGACAGACCCTACAATGAGCAGTTCTTC. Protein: CASSATRDRPYNEQFF.

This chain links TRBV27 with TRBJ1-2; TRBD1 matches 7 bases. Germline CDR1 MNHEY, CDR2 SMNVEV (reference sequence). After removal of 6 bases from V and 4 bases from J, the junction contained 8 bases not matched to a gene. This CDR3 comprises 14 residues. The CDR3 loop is CASSPGTAVYGYTF. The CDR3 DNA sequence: TGTGCCAGCAGCCCAGGGACAGCAGTCTATGGCTACACCTTC.

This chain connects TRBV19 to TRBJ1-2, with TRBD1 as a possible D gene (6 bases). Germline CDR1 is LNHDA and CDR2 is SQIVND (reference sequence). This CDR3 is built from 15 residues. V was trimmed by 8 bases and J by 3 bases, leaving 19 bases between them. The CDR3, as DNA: TGTGCCAGTGCACACATCGGCCCAGGGGACTATGGCTACACCTTC. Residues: CASAHIGPGDYGYTF.

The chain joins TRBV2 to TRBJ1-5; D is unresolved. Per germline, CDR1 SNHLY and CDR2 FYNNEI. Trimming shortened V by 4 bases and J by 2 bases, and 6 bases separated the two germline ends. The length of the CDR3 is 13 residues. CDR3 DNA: TGTGCCAGCAGTGCTGTTGGCAATCAGCCCCAGCATTTT. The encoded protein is CASSAVGNQPQHF.

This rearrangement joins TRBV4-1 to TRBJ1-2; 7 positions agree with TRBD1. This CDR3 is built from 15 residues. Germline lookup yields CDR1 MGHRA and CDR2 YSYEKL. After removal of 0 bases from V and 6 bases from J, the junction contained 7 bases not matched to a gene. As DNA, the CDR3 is TGCGCCAGCAGCCAAGACAGGGGGGATGTGAATGGCTACACCTTC. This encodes CASSQDRGDVNGYTF.

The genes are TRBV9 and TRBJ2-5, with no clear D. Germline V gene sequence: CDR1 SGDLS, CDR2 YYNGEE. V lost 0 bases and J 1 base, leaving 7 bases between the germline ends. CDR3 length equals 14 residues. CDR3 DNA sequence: TGTGCCAGCAGCGTAGAACAGTCCCAAGAGACCCAGTACTTC. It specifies CASSVEQSQETQYF.

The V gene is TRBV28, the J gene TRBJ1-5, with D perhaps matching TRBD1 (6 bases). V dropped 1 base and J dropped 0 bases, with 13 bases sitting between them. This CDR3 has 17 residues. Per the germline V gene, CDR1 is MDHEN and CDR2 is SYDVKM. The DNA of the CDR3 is TGTGCCAGCAGTTTATCAGGGGAGGTCTATAGCAATCAGCCCCAGCATTTT. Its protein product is CASSLSGEVYSNQPQHF.

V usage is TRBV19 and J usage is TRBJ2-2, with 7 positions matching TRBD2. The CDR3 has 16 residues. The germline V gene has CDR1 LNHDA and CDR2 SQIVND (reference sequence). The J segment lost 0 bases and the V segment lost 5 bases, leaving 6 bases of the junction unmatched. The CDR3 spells CASSAPGRANTGELFF. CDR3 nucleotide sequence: TGTGCCAGTAGTGCGCCGGGGAGGGCGAACACCGGGGAGCTGTTTTTT. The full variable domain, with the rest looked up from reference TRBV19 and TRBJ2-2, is DGGITQSPKYLFRKEGQNVTLSCEQNLNHDAMYWYRQDPGQGLRLIYYSQIVNDFQKGDIAEGYSVSREKKESFPLTVTSAQKNPTAFYLCASSAPGRANTGELFFGEGSRLTVL.

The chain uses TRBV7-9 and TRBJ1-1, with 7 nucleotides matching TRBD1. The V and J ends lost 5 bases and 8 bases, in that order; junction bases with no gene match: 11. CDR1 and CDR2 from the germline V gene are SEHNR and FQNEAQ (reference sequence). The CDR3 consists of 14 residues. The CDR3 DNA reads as TGTGCCAGCAGCATACATCAAGGGGGCTGGGAAGCTTTCTTT. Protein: CASSIHQGGWEAFF. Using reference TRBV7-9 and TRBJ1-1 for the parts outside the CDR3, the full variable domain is DTGVSQNPRHKITKRGQNVTFRCDPISEHNRLYWYRQTLGQGPEFLTYFQNEAQLEKSRLLSDRFSAERPKGSFSTLEIQRTEQGDSAMYLCASSIHQGGWEAFFGQGTRLTVV.

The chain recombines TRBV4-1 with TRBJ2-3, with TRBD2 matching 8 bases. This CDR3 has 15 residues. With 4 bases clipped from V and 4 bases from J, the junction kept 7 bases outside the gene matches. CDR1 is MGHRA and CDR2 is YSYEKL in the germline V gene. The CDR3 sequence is CASSPLAGWADTQYF. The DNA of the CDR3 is TGCGCCAGCAGCCCTTTAGCGGGGTGGGCAGATACGCAGTATTTT.

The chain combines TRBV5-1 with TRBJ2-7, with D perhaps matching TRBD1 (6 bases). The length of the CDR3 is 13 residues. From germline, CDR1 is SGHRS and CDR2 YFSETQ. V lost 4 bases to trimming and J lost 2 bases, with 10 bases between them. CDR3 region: CASSGGQAYEQYF. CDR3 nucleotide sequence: TGCGCCAGCAGCGGGGGACAAGCCTACGAGCAGTACTTC.

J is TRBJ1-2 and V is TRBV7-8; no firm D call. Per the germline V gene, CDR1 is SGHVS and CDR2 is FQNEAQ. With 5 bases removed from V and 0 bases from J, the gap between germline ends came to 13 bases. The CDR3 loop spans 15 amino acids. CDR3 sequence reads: CASSHGGGSNYGYTF. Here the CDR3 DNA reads TGTGCCAGCAGCCACGGAGGCGGTTCTAACTATGGCTACACCTTC.

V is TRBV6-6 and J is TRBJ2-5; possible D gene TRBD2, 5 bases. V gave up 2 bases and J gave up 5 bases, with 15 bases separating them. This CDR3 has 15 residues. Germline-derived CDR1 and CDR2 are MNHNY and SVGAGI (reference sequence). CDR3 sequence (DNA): TGTGCCAGCAGTTACACCCGGGGTAGAGTCGAGACCCAGTACTTC. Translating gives CASSYTRGRVETQYF.

The CDR3 DNA follows: TGTGCCAGCCAGACAGCAGACATGTGGGCCGGGGAGCTGTTTTTT. It specifies CASQTADMWAGELFF. This chain joins TRBV2 and TRBJ2-2, with D possibly being TRBD1 (5 bases). Germline CDR1 is SNHLY and CDR2 is FYNNEI. There are 15 residues in the CDR3. V lost 8 bases and J lost 6, with 19 bases in between.

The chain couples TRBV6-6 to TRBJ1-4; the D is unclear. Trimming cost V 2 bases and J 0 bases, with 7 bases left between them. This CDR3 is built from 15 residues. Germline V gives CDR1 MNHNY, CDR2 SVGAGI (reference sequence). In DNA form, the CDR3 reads TGTGCCAGCAGTTACGTCTGGGCAACTAATGAAAAACTGTTTTTT. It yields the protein CASSYVWATNEKLFF.

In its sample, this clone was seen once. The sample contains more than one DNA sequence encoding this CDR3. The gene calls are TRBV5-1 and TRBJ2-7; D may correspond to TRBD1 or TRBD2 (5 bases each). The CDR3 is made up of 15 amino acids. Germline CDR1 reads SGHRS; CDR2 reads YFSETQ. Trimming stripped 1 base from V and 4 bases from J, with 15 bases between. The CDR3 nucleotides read TGCGCCAGCAGCTTGTCCGGGACCCGACTTTACGAGCAGTACTTC. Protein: CASSLSGTRLYEQYF.

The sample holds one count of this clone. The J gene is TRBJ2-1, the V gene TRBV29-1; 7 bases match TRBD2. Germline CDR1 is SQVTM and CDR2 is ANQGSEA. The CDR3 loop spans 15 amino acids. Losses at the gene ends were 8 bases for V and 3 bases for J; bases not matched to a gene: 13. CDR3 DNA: TGCAGCATCCCCGGCCCAGCGGGGCTCTACAATGAGCAGTTCTTC. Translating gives CSIPGPAGLYNEQFF.

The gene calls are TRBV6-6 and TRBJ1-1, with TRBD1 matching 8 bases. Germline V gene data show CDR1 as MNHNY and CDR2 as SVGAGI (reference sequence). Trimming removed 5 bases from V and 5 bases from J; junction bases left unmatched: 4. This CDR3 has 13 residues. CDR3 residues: CASSHTGGTEAFF. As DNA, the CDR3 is TGTGCCAGCAGTCACACAGGGGGTACTGAAGCTTTCTTT.

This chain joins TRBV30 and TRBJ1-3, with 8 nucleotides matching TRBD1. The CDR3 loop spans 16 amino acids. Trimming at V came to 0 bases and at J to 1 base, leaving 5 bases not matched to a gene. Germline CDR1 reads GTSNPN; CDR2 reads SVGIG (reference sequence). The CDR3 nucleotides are TGTGCCTGGAGTGTACAGGGGGTTGGGTCTGGAAACACCATATATTTT. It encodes CAWSVQGVGSGNTIYF.

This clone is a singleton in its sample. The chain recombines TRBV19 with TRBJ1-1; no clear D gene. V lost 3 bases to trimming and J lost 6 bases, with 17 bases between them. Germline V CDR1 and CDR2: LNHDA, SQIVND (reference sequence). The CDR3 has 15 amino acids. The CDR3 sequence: CASSITSTAGSEAFF. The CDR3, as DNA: TGTGCCAGTAGTATTACGTCCACCGCCGGCTCTGAAGCTTTCTTT.

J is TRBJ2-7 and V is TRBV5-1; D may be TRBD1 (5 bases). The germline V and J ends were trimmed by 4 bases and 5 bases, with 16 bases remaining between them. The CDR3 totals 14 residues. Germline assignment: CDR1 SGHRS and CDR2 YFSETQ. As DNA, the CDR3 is TGCGCCAGCAGCCTAGGTCAGGGTGTGGACGAGCAGTACTTC. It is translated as CASSLGQGVDEQYF.

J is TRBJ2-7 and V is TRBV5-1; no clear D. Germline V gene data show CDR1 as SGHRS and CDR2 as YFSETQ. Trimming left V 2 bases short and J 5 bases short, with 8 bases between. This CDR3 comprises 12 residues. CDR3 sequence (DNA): TGCGCCAGCAGCTTACGACGGGACGAGCAGTACTTC. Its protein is CASSLRRDEQYF.

Here the CDR3 reads CASSGASGIYNEQFF. CDR3 sequence (DNA): TGTGCCAGTAGTGGGGCTAGCGGAATATACAATGAGCAGTTCTTC. This chain joins TRBV19 and TRBJ2-1, with 7 nucleotides matching TRBD2. The V segment lost 5 bases and the J segment 4 bases; nucleotides outside the gene matches: 8. The CDR3 length is 15 residues. The germline gives CDR1 LNHDA, CDR2 SQIVND (reference sequence).

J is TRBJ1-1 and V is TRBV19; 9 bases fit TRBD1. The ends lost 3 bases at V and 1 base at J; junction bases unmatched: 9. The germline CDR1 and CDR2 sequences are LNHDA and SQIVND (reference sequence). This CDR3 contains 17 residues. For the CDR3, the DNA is TGTGCCAGTAGTATTTCCCCTCCGACAGGGGGGAACACTGAAGCTTTCTTT. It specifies CASSISPPTGGNTEAFF.

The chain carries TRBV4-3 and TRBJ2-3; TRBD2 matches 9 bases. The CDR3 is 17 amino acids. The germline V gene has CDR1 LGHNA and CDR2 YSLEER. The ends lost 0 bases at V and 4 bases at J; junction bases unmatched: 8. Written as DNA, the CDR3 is TGCGCCAGCAGCCAAGATGGGCTAGCGGGGAGGGCAGATACGCAGTATTTT. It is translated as CASSQDGLAGRADTQYF.